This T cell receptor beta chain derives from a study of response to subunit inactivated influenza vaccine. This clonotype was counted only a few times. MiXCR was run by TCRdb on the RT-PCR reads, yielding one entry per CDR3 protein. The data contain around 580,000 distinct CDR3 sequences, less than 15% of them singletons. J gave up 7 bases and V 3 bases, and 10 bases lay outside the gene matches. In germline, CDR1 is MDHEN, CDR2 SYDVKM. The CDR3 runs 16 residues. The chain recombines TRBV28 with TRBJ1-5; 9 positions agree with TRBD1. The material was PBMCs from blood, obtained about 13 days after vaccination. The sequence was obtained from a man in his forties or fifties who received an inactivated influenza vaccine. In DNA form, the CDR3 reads TGTGCCAGCAGTTTCTCGACAGGGGGGTCAGGGCAGCCCCAGCATTTT. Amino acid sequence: CASSFSTGGSGQPQHF.